This T cell receptor beta chain was obtained from a study of beta chain features in type 1 diabetes. Study background: Across the samples, 90 million to 120 million sorted cells were examined in total.

Germline V lookup: CDR1 ENHRY, CDR2 SYGVKD. The CDR3 covers 13 residues. Trimming cost V 8 bases and J 6 bases; bases outside gene matches: 6. Every isolated RNA sample was fully reverse transcribed, so sequencing captured expressed TCRB transcripts. Naive, central memory and regulatory T cell samples yielded approximately 3.3 million reads on average. The protocol was immunoSEQ multiplex PCR, while the TCRdb copy is restricted to in-frame clones and leaves out a portion. The sample includes about 410,000 clones, approximately 15% of them seen just once. Study-wide findings and caveats: There was a possibility that cDNA sequencing over-represented cells with high TCR expression. When Type 1 diabetes patients were examined, their TCRB CDR3s proved moderately but significantly shorter in all four CD4+ subsets.

This clone has a count of ten or more. Its specificity is unknown. Other DNA sequences of this sample code for an identical CDR3. The chain links TRBV10-3 to TRBJ2-1, with 8 bases matching TRBD2. The sample taken for sequencing was naive CD4+ T cells from blood. The TCR comes from a young man in good health. CDR3 region: CAISGTSGNEQFF. The CDR3 DNA is TGTGCCATCTCCGGGACTAGTGGCAATGAGCAGTTCTTC.